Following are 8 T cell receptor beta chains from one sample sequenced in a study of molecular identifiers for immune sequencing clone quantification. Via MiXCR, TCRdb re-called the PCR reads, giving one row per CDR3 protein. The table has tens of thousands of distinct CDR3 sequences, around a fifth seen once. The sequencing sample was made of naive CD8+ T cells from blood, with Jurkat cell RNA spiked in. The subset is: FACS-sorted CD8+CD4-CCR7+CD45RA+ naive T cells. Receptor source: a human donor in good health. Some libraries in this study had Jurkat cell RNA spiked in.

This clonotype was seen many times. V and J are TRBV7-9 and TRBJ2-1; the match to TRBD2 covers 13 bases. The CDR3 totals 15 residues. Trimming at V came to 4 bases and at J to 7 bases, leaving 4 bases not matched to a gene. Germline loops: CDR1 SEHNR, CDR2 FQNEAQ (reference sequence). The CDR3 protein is CASSSRTSGGNEQFF. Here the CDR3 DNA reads TGTGCCAGCAGCTCCAGGACTAGCGGGGGTAATGAGCAGTTCTTC.

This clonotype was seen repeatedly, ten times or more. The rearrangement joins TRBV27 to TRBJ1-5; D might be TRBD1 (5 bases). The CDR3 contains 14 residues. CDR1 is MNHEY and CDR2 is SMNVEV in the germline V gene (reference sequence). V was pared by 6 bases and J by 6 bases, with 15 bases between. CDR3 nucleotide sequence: TGTGCCAGCAGCCAGATCCAGGGCGGTCAGCCCCAGCATTTT. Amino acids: CASSQIQGGQPQHF.

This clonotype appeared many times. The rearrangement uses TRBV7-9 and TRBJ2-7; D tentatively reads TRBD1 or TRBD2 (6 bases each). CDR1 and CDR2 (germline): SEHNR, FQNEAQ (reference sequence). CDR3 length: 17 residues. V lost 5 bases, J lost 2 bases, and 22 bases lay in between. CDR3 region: CASSPWGAGDLAYEQYF. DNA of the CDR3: TGTGCCAGCAGCCCTTGGGGGGCCGGGGACTTAGCCTACGAGCAGTACTTC.

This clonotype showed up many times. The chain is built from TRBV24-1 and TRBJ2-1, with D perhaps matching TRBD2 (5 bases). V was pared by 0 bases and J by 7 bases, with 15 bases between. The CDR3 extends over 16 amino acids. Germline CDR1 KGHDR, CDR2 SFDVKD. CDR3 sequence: CATSDLQDGSGNEQFF. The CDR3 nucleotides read TGTGCCACCAGTGATTTGCAGGACGGTTCGGGGAATGAGCAGTTCTTC.

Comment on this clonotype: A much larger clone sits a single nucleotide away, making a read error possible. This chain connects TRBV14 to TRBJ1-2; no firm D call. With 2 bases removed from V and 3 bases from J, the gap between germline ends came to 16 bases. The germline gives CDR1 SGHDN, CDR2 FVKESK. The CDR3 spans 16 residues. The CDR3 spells CASSQLRGGRYYGYTF. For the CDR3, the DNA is TGTGCCAGCAGCCAACTCCGCGGAGGACGGTACTATGGCTACACCTTC.

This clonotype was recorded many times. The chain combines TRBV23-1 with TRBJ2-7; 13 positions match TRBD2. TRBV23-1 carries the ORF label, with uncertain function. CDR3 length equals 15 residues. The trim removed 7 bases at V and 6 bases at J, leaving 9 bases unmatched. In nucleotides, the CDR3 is TGCGCCAGCAAGGAGGGGACTAGCGGGGTAGGCGAGCAGTACTTC. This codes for CASKEGTSGVGEQYF.

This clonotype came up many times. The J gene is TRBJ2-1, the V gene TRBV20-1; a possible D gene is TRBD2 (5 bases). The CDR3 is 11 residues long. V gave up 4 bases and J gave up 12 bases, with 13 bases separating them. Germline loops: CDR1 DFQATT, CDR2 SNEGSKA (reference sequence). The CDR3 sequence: CSANSGPRQFF. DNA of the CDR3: TGCAGTGCTAACAGCGGCCCGCGGCAGTTCTTC.

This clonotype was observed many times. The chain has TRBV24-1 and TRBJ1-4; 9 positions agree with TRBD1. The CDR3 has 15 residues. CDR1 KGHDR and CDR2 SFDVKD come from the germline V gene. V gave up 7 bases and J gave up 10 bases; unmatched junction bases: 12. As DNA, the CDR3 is TGTGCCACCAGCACAGAGACAGGGGGGATTGGAAAACTGTTTTTT. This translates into CATSTETGGIGKLFF.